This T cell receptor beta chain was documented in a study of post-analysis software for immune sequencing data (dated by TCRdb to the mid-2010s). A note on the overall study: Relapsing-remitting, secondary progressive and progressive-relapsing multiple sclerosis were recorded as disease courses, and subtype annotation was lacking for some patients. A subset of samples was prepared in parallel using single-end sample barcoding, then pooled and co-amplified after Illumina adapter ligation. The multiple sclerosis patient repertoires were compared with approximately 11 previously published healthy control repertoires from donors aged about 6 to 28 years. Overall study results and their limits: Direct clustering with F measure showed strong co-clustering of samples prepared in the same batch, prompting a batch-effect correction. The multiple sclerosis patient group was slightly younger than the control group. Normalized Chao1 diversity was significantly lower in multiple sclerosis patients than controls, suggesting substantial peripheral T-cell clonal expansion.

Concerning this clonotype: Its specific antigen is unknown. Per-base quality was not reported, and no clone a single base away is much larger than it.

The library was obtained by PCR. TCRdb records Illumina HiSeq 2500 as the sequencer. To reduce PCR and sequencing biases, unique molecular identifiers were built into the TCR beta cDNA libraries. Some 500,000 cDNA molecules were obtained for every 1 to 10 million input T cells, so each molecule roughly corresponded to one T cell. Patient libraries were prepared and sequenced with the same protocol used for the earlier healthy control dataset. Samples belonging to the same batch were prepared together, multiplexed and sequenced on a shared HiSeq lane. Per the authors' processing: Raw barcoded reads were processed with MIGEC, and single-read molecular identifier groups were discarded before consensus assembly and CDR3 extraction. Clonotype tables were post-analysed with VDJtools, normalizing diversity by down-sampling all datasets to the smallest sample size. To correct batch-related cross-sample contamination, repertoire overlap clustering matched CDR3 amino acid sequences but not nucleotide sequences. In TCRdb, the public reads were trimmed at Q25 with fastp and aligned with MiXCR, with productive beta chains retained. Every entry covers one CDR3 protein and lists the most common genes and DNA from its rows. The V and J calls come from TCRdb's annotation, not from the publication. The sample has around 440,000 distinct CDR3 sequences on record, over 35% of them singletons. Of the sample, 9.5% to 13% is held by the ten largest clones.

TCR beta repertoires were profiled from peripheral blood of under 15 young patients with multiple sclerosis to demonstrate the VDJtools post-analysis software. The multiple sclerosis patients were children and adolescents between about 6 and 15 years of age. This receptor was obtained from a girl aged 10-17 years with multiple sclerosis. The source material was blood.

The DNA is as follows: TGCGCCAGCAGCTTGGCTCGACAGGTCGACGAGCAGTACTTC. The encoded protein is CASSLARQVDEQYF. Recombination connected TRBV5-1 to TRBJ2-5; the D gene is possibly TRBD1, with 6 bases matching. The assigned J gene may be wrong: the sequence end matches TRBJ2-7 better. The germline V gene sets CDR1 to SGHRS and CDR2 to YFSETQ. Its CDR3 holds 14 amino acids, cysteine through phenylalanine. Only the CDR3 region is kept as DNA, spanning 42 bases read in frame from base 1.